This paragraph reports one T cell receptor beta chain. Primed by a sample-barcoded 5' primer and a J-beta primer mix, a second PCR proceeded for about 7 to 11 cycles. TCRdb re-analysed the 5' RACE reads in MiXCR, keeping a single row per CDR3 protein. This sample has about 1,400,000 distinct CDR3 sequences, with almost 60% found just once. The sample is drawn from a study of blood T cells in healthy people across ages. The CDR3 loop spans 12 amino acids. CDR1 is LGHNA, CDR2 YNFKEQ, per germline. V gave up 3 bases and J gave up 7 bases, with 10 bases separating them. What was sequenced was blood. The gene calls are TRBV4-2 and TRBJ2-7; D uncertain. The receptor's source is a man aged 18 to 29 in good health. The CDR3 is CASSHNMGEQYF. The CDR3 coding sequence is TGTGCCAGCAGCCACAACATGGGAGAGCAGTACTTC.